This TCR beta chain was sequenced during a study of PD-1 blockade in classical Hodgkin lymphoma. Study-wide results and caveats: Baseline TCR diversity was reportedly lower in newly diagnosed patients than healthy donors. Possibly reflecting disease activity or prior therapy, repertoire differences have causes that remain undefined.

Described time point: newly diagnosed, previously untreated cHL patient sample. This CDR3 has 16 amino acids. The V gene's germline CDR1 is SEHNR and CDR2 FQNEAQ (reference sequence). The germline V and J ends were trimmed by 2 bases and 9 bases, with 20 bases remaining between them. The repertoire was sequenced with immunoSEQ multiplex PCR; TCRdb's copy has only in-frame clones and lacks some. The repertoire holds approximately 15,000 clones, with 75% to 90% as singletons. Concerning this clone: What it recognizes is unknown.

The clonotype comes from a human donor with classical Hodgkin lymphoma. The sequenced sample was peripheral blood mononuclear cells (PBMCs). The gene calls are TRBV7-9 and TRBJ2-1; maybe TRBD2 (6 bases). The CDR3: CASSLQGGVVSGEQFF. The CDR3 coding sequence is TGTGCCAGCAGCTTACAGGGAGGTGTCGTGTCGGGTGAGCAGTTCTTC. The full variable domain, with the rest looked up from reference TRBV7-9 and TRBJ2-1, is DTGVSQNPRHKITKRGQNVTFRCDPISEHNRLYWYRQTLGQGPEFLTYFQNEAQLEKSRLLSDRFSAERPKGSFSTLEIQRTEQGDSAMYLCASSLQGGVVSGEQFFGPGTRLTVL.